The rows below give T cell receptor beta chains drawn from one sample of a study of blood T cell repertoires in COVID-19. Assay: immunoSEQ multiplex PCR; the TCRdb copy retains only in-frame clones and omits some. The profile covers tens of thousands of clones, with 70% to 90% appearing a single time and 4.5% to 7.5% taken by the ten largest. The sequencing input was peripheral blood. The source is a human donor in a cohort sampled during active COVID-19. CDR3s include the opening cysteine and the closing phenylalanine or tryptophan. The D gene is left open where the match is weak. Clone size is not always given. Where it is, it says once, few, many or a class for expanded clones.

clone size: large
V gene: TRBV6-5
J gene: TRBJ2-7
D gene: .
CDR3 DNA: TGTGCCAGCAGCCCAGGGGCCAGCTGGTACTTC
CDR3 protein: CASSPGASWYF

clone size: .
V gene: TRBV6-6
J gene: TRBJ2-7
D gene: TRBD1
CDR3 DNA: TGTGCCAGCAGTCCAGACAGGGGAGGAATTGAGGAGCAGTACTTC
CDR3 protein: CASSPDRGGIEEQYF

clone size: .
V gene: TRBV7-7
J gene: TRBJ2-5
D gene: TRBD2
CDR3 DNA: TGTGCCAGCAGCTTAGGAGGGACTAGCCAAGAGACCCAGTACTTC
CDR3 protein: CASSLGGTSQETQYF

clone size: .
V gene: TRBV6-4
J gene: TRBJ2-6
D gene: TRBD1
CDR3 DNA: TGTGCCAGCAGTCCGGGACAGGGATCCGGGGCCAACGTCCTGACTTTC
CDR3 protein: CASSPGQGSGANVLTF

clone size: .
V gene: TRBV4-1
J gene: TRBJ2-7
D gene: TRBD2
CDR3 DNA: TGCGCCAGCAGCCATCCCGGACTAGCGGGGGTATACGAGCAGTACTTC
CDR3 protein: CASSHPGLAGVYEQYF

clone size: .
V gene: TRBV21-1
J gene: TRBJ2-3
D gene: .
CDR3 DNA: TGTGCCAGCAGCAAAGTAGCGGGGGCAGATACGCAGTATTTT
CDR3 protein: CASSKVAGADTQYF

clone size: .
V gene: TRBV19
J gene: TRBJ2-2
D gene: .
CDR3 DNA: TGTGCCAGTAGCCAACAGGGAGTGACCGGGGAGCTGTTTTTT
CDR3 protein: CASSQQGVTGELFF

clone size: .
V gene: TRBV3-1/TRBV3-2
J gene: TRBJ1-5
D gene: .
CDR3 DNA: TGTGCCAGCAGCCAAGGACACCATTTTAGCAATCAGCCCCAGCATTTT
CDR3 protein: CASSQGHHFSNQPQHF

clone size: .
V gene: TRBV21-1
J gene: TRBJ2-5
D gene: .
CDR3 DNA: TGTGCGGAGCGGGGGGCACAAGAGACCCAGTACTTC
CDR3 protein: CAERGAQETQYF

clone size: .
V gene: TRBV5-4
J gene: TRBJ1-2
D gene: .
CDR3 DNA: TGTGCCAGCAGCTTGGCACGGGAATATGGCTACACCTTC
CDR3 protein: CASSLAREYGYTF

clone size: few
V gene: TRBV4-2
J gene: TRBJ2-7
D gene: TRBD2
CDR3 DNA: TGTGCCAGCAGCCACAAACCGGGACTAGCGGGAGGCGAGCAGTACTTC
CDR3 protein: CASSHKPGLAGGEQYF

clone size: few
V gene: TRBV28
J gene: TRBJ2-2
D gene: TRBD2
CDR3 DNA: TGTGCCAGCAGTTTATTTGGGGGGGTTGTGGCGAACACCGGGGAGCTGTTTTTT
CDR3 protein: CASSLFGGVVANTGELFF

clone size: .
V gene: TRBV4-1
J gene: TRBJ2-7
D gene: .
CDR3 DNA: TGCGCCAGCAGCCCAATAGGCAGGGCCTACGAGCAGTACTTC
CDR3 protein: CASSPIGRAYEQYF

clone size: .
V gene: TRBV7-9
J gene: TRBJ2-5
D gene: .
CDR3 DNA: TGTGCCAGCAGCTTGGACAGCTACCAAGAGACCCAGTACTTC
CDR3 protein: CASSLDSYQETQYF

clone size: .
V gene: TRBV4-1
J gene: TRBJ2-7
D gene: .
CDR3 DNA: TGCGCCAGCAGCCACAGGGGTTACGAGCAGTACTTC
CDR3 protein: CASSHRGYEQYF

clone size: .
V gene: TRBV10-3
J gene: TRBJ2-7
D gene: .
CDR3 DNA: TGTGCCATCAGTGCCCCGGACAGTTACTACGAGCAGTACTTC
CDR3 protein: CAISAPDSYYEQYF

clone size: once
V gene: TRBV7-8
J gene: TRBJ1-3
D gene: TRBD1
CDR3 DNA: TGTGCCAGCAGCCTCGTCTCGACAGGGCGATCTGGAAACACCATATATTTT
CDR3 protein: CASSLVSTGRSGNTIYF